This T cell receptor beta chain was captured by sequencing in a study of T cell responses to AZD1222 COVID-19 vaccine. Study-level background: Timing groups of about 4 and about 12 weeks for second doses were pooled.

This clone was counted a single time. The antigen is not known. TCRdb's table, derived via immunoSEQ multiplex PCR, lists solely in-frame clones and lacks some. The repertoire consists of tens of thousands of clones, with just over 85% occurring once and the leading ten covering roughly 10%. The V end lost 2 bases, the J end lost 0 bases, and 13 bases lay between the germline ends. Germline CDR1 and CDR2: LGHNT and FRNRAP. The CDR3 contains 17 residues. Regarding the study as a whole: Epitopes outside B.1.351 and B.1.1.7 mutated regions reportedly drew nearly half of spike TCRs. Baseline serostatus was positive in only a handful of AZD1222 recipients.

This receptor was identified in an adult in good health. Here the sequenced sample was peripheral blood, taken on day 0 of AZD1222 vaccination. The V gene is TRBV12-5, the J gene TRBJ1-4; D is unresolved. Written as DNA, the CDR3 is TGTGCTAGTGGTTTGTCTCCTTCCGGGACAACTAATGAAAAACTGTTTTTT. Its translation is CASGLSPSGTTNEKLFF. Full variable domain (outside the CDR3, taken from reference TRBV12-5 and TRBJ1-4): DARVTQTPRHKVTEMGQEVTMRCQPILGHNTVFWYRQTMMQGLELLAYFRNRAPLDDSGMPKDRFSAEMPDATLATLKIQPSEPRDSAVYFCASGLSPSGTTNEKLFFGSGTQLSVL.